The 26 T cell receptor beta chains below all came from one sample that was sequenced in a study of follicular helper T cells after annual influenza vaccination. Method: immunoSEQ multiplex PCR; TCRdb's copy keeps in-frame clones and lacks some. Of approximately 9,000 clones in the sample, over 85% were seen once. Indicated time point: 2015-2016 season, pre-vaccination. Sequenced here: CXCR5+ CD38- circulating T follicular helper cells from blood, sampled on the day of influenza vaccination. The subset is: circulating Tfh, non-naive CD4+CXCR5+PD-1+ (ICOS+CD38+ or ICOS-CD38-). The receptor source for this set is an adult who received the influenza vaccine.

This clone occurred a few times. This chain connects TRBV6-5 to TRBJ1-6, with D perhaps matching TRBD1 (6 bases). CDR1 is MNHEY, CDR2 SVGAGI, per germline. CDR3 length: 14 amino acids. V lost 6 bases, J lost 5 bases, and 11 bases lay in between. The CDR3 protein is CASRSNRDNSPLHF. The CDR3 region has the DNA TGTGCCAGCAGGTCAAACAGGGATAATTCACCCCTCCACTTT.

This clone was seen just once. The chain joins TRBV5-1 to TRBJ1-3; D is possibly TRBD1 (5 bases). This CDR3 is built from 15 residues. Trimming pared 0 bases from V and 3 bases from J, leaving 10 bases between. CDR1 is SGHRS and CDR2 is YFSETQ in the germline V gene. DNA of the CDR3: TGCGCCAGCAGCTTGGCCGGGCAGGGTGGAAACACCATATATTTT. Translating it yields CASSLAGQGGNTIYF. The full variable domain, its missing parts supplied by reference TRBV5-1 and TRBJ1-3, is KAGVTQTPRYLIKTRGQQVTLSCSPISGHRSVSWYQQTPGQGLQFLFEYFSETQRNKGNFPGRFSGRQFSNSRSEMNVSTLELGDSALYLCASSLAGQGGNTIYFGEGSWLTVV.

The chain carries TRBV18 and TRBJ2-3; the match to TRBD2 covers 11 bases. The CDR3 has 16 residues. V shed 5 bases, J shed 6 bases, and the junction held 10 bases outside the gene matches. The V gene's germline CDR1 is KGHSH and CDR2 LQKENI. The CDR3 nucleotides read TGTGCCAGCTCATTCGGACTAGCGGGTGTGGGGGATACGCAGTATTTT. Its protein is CASSFGLAGVGDTQYF.

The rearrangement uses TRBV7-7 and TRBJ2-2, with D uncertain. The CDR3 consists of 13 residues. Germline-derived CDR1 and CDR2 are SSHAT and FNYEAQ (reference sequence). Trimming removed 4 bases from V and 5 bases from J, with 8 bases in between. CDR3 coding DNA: TGTGCCAGCAGCTCTAGAAAGACCGGGGAGCTGTTTTTT. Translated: CASSSRKTGELFF.

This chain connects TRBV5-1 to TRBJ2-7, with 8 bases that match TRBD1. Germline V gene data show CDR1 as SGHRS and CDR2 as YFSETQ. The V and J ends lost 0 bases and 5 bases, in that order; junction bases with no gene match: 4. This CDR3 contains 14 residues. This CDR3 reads CASSLEGQDDEQYF. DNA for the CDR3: TGCGCCAGCAGCTTGGAGGGACAGGACGACGAGCAGTACTTC.

In DNA form, the CDR3 reads TGTGCCAGTAATCGACCGGGACAGGGATTCGGAAACACCATATATTTT. Encoded protein: CASNRPGQGFGNTIYF. This chain joins TRBV19 and TRBJ1-3, with 9 bases that match TRBD1. CDR3 length: 16 amino acids. Germline loops: CDR1 LNHDA, CDR2 SQIVND (reference sequence). V shed 7 bases, J shed 4 bases, and the junction held 11 bases outside the gene matches.

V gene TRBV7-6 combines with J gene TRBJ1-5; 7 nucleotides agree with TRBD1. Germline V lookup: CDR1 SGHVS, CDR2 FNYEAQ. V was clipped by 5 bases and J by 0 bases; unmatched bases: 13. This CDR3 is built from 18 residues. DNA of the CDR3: TGTGCCAGCAGCCCCCCGAGGGGAGGGGGCGTTAGCAATCAGCCCCAGCATTTT. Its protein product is CASSPPRGGGVSNQPQHF.

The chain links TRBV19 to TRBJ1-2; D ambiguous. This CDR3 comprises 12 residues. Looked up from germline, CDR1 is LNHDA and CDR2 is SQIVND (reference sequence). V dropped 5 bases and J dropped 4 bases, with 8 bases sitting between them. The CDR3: CASSFQRYGYTF. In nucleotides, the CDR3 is TGTGCCAGTAGTTTCCAGCGCTATGGCTACACCTTC.

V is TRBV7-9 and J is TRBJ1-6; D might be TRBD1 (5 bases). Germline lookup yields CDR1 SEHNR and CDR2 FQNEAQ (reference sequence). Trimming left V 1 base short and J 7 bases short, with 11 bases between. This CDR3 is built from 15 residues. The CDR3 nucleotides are TGTGCCAGCAGCTTAGGGGCAGGGCGAAATTCACCCCTCCACTTT. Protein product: CASSLGAGRNSPLHF.

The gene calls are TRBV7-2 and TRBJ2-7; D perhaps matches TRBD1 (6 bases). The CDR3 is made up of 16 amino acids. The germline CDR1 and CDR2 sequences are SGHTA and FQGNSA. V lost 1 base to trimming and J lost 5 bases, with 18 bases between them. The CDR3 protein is CASSLVIGQIRDEQYF. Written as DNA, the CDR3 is TGTGCCAGCAGCTTAGTCATCGGACAGATTAGGGACGAGCAGTACTTC.

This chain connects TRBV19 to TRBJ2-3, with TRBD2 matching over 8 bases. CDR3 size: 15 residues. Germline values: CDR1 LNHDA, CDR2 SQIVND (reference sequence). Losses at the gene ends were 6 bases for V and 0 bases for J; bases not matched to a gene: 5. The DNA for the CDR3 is TGTGCCAGTAGCCCCCCGGGAGGGAGCACAGATACGCAGTATTTT. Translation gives CASSPPGGSTDTQYF. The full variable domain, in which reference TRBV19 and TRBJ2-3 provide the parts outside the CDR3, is DGGITQSPKYLFRKEGQNVTLSCEQNLNHDAMYWYRQDPGQGLRLIYYSQIVNDFQKGDIAEGYSVSREKKESFPLTVTSAQKNPTAFYLCASSPPGGSTDTQYFGPGTRLTVL.

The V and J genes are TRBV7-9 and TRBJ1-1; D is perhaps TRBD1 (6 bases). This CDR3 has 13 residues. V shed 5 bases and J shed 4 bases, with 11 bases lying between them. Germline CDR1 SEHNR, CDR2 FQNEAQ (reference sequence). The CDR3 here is CASSLQGPTEAFF. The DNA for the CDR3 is TGTGCCAGCAGCCTACAGGGTCCCACTGAAGCTTTCTTT.

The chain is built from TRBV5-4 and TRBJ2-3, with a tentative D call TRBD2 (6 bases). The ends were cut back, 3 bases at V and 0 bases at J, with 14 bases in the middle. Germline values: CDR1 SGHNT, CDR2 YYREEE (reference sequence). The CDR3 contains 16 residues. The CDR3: CASSSRSGTSTDTQYF. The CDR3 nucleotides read TGTGCCAGCAGCTCCCGTTCCGGGACTAGCACAGATACGCAGTATTTT.

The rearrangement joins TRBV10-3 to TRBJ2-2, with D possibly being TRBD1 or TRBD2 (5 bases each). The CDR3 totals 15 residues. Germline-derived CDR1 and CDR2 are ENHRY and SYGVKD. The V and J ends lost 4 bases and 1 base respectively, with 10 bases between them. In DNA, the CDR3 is TGTGCCATCAGTGTGGCTGGGGGGAACACCGGGGAGCTGTTTTTT. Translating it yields CAISVAGGNTGELFF.

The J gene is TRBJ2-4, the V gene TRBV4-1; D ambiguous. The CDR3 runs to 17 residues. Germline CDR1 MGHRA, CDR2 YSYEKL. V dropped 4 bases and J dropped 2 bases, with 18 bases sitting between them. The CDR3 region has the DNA TGCGCCAGCAGCCCCAGGAATGACCTGGTAACCAAAAACATTCAGTACTTC. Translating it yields CASSPRNDLVTKNIQYF.

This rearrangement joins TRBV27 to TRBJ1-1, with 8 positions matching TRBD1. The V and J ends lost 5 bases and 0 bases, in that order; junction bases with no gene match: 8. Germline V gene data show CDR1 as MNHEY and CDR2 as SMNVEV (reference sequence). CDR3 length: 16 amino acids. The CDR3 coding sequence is TGTGCCAGCAGTCGACGAAGGACAGGGATGAACACTGAAGCTTTCTTT. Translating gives CASSRRRTGMNTEAFF.

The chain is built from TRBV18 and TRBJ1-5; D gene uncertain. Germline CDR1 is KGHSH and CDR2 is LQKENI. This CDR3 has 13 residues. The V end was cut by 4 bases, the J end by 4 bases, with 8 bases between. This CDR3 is CASSQDPNQPQHF. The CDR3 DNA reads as TGTGCCAGCTCACAAGACCCAAATCAGCCCCAGCATTTT. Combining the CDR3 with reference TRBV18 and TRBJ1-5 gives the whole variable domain NAGVMQNPRHLVRRRGQEARLRCSPMKGHSHVYWYRQLPEEGLKFMVYLQKENIIDESGMPKERFSAEFPKEGPSILRIQQVVRGDSAAYFCASSQDPNQPQHFGDGTRLSIL.

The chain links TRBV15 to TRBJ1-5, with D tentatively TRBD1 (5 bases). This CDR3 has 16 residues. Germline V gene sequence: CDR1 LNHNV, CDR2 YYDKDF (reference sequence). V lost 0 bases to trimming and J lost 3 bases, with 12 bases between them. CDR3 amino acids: CATSRDWGVSNQPQHF. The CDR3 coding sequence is TGTGCCACCAGCAGAGATTGGGGGGTGTCCAATCAGCCCCAGCATTTT.

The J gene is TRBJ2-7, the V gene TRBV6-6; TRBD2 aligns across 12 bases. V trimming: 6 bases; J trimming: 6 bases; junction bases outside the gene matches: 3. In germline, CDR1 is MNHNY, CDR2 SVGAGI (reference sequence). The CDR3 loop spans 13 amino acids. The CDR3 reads CASRKGLAGEQYF. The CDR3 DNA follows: TGTGCCAGCAGAAAGGGACTAGCGGGCGAGCAGTACTTC.

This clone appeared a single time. CDR3 loop: CASNQLTDGELFF. The CDR3 DNA reads TGTGCCAGCAATCAACTAACGGACGGGGAGCTGTTTTTT. The chain carries TRBV2 and TRBJ2-2; D gene unclear. This CDR3 spans 13 amino acids. Germline V gives CDR1 SNHLY, CDR2 FYNNEI. With 7 bases removed from V and 7 bases from J, the gap between germline ends came to 13 bases.

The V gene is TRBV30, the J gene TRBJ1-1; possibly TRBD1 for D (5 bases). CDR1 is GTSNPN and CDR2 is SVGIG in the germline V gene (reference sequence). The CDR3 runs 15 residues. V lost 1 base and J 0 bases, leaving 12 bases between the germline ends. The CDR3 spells CAWSDNRGMNTEAFF. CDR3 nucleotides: TGTGCCTGGAGTGACAACCGGGGGATGAACACTGAAGCTTTCTTT.

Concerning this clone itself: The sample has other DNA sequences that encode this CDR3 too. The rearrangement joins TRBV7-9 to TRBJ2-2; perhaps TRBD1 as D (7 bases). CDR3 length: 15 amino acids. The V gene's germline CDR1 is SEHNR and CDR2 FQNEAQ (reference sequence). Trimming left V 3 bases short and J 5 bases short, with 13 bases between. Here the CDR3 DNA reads TGTGCCAGCAGCTTCTCAGGGGGGCGGACCGGGGAGCTGTTTTTT. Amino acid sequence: CASSFSGGRTGELFF.

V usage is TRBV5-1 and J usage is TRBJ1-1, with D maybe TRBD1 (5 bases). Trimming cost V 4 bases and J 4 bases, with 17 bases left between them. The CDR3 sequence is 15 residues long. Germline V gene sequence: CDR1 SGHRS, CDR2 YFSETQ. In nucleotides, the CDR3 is TGCGCCAGCAGCACCGGCGGGAGGGGATCCACTGAAGCTTTCTTT. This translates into CASSTGGRGSTEAFF. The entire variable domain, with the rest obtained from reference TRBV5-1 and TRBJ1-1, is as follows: KAGVTQTPRYLIKTRGQQVTLSCSPISGHRSVSWYQQTPGQGLQFLFEYFSETQRNKGNFPGRFSGRQFSNSRSEMNVSTLELGDSALYLCASSTGGRGSTEAFFGQGTRLTVV.

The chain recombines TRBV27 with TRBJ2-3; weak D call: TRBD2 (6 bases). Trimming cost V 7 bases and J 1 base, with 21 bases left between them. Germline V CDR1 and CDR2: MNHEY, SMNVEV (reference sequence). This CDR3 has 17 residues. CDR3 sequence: CASTPVGGVARTDTQYF. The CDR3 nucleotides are TGTGCCAGCACCCCGGTGGGCGGGGTGGCCCGCACAGATACGCAGTATTTT.

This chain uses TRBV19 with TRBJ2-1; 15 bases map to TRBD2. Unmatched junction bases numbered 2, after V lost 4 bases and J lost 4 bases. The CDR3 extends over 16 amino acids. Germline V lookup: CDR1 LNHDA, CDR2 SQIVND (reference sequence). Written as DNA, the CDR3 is TGTGCCAGTAGTAGGACTAGCGGGGGGGGTTACAATGAGCAGTTCTTC. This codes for CASSRTSGGGYNEQFF.

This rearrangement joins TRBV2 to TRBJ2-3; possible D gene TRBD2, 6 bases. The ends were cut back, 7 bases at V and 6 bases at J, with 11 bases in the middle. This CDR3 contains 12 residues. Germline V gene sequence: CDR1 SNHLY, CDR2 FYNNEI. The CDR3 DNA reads TGTGCCAGCAATCAACGGGGGGATACGCAGTATTTT. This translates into CASNQRGDTQYF.